One TCR beta chain is described in this entry. Its antigen is still unknown. The repertoire was sequenced with immunoSEQ multiplex PCR; TCRdb's copy has only in-frame clones and lacks some. The sample includes some 33,000 clones, roughly 78% seen only once; the top ten take roughly 22%. V lost 3 bases, J lost 2 bases, and 6 bases stayed unmatched. The CDR3 is 15 amino acids. Germline V lookup: CDR1 KGHSH, CDR2 LQKENI. The entry originates in a study of a mutant IDH1 vaccine in newly diagnosed glioma. Turning to the study itself: Treatment recipients were approximately 62% male and about 40% female, and their mean age was about 39 years. Patients got radiotherapy, temozolomide, or both beforehand, and most got both.

Time point in this sample: week 11, during vaccination. A single vaccine dose contained 300 ug of mutant IDH1 20-mer peptide, and topical imiquimod was used with it. The sample in question was PBMCs, obtained from a glioma patient whose treatment included an IDH1 peptide vaccine. The source of this sequence is a man under 40 with glioma. The chain recombines TRBV18 with TRBJ2-7; TRBD2 aligns across 8 bases. CDR3 coding DNA: TGTGCCAGCTCACCGTCGGGCGGGGGGCCCTACGAGCAGTACTTC. Amino acids: CASSPSGGGPYEQYF.